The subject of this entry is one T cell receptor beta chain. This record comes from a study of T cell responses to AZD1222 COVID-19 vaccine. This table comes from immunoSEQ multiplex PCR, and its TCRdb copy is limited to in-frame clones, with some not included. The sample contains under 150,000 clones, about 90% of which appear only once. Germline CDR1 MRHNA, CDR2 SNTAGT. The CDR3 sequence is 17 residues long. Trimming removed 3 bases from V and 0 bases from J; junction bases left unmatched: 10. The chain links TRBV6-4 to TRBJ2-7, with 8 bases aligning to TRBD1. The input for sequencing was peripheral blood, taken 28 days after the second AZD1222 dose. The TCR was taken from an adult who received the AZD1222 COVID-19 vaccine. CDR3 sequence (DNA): TGTGCCAGCAGTGAAAAAACCAGGGGGCCTAGCTCCTACGAGCAGTACTTC. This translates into CASSEKTRGPSSYEQYF.